This T cell receptor (beta chain) was captured in a study of post-analysis software for immune sequencing data. Study-wide points: Controls had lower frequencies than patients of about 5 TRBV segments, which included TRBV5-6, TRBV5-1 and TRBV20-1.

Researchers reported that TCR beta cDNA libraries carried unique molecular identifiers. TCRdb redid the calling of the PCR reads with MiXCR, one entry per CDR3 protein. The sample includes approximately 440,000 distinct CDR3 sequences, nearly 45% of them seen just once. Details on this clonotype: Its antigen is as yet unknown.

V shed 10 bases and J shed 3 bases, with 23 bases lying between them. CDR1 and CDR2 (germline): MNHNS, SASEGT. The CDR3 has 16 amino acids. The chain combines TRBV6-1 with TRBJ2-3; D is perhaps TRBD1 (6 bases). The material sequenced was blood. The receptor was isolated from a girl aged 10-17 years with multiple sclerosis. CDR3 protein: CATLRGGTSVTDTQYF. CDR3 coding DNA: TGTGCCACCCTCAGGGGCGGCACTAGTGTTACAGATACGCAGTATTTT.